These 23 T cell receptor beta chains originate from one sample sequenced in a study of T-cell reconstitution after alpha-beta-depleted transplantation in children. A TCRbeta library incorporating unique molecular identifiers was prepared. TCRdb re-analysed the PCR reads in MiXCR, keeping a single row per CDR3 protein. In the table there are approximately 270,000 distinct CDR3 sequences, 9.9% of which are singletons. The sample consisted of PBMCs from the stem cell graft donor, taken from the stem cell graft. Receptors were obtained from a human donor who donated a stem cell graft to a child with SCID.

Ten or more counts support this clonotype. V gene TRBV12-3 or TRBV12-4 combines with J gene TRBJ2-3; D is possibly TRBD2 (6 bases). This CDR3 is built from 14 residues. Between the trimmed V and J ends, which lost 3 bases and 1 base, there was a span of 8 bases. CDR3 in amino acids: CASSLREGTDTQYF. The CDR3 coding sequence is TGTGCCAGCAGTTTGCGGGAAGGCACAGATACGCAGTATTTT.

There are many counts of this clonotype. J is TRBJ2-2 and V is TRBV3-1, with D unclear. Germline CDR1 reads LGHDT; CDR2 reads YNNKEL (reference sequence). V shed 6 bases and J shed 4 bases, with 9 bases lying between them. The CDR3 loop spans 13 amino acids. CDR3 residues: CASRGEFTGELFF. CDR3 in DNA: TGTGCCAGCAGAGGAGAATTCACCGGGGAGCTGTTTTTT.

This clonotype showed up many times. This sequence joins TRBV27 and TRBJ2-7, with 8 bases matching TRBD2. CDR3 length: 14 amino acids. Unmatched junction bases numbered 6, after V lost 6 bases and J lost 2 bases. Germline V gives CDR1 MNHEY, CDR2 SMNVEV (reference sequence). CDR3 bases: TGTGCCAGCAGGGGCGGGGGGACTACCTACGAGCAGTACTTC. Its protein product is CASRGGGTTYEQYF.

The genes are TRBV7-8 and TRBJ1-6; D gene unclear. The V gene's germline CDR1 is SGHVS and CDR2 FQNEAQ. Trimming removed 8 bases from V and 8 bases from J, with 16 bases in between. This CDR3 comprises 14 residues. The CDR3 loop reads CASGKSISDSPLHF. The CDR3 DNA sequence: TGTGCCAGCGGAAAAAGCATTTCTGATTCACCCCTCCACTTT.

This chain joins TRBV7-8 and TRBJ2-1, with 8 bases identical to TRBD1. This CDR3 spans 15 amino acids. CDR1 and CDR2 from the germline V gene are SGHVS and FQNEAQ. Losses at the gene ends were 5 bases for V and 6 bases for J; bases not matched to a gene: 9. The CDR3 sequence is CASSPWTGPVNEQFF. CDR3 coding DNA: TGTGCCAGCAGCCCCTGGACAGGGCCAGTCAATGAGCAGTTCTTC.

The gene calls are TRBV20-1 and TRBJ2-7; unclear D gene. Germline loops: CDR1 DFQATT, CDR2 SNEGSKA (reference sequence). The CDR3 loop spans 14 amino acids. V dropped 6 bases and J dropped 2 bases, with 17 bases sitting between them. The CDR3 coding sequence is TGCAGTGCGCCGGTCGACGGCCCCGCCTACGAGCAGTACTTC. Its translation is CSAPVDGPAYEQYF.

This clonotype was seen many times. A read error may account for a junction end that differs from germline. This CDR3 is CASSFGSQETQYF. CDR3 nucleotide sequence: TGTGCTAGCAGCTTTGGGTCCCAAGAGACCCAGTACTTC. The V and J genes are TRBV7-7 and TRBJ2-5, with unresolved D. Germline V gene data show CDR1 as SSHAT and CDR2 as FNYEAQ (reference sequence). The CDR3 sequence is 13 residues long. Full variable domain (rest looked up from reference TRBV7-7 and TRBJ2-5): GAGVSQSPRYKVTKRGQDVTLRCDPISSHATLYWYQQALGQGPEFLTYFNYEAQPDKSGLPSDRFSAERPEGSISTLTIQRTEQRDSAMYRCASSFGSQETQYFGPGTRLLVL.

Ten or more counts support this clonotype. The CDR3 region has the DNA TGCAGTGCTAGGGTCTGGGACGGCGGGGGAGAGACCCAGTACTTC. The encoded protein is CSARVWDGGGETQYF. This chain uses TRBV20-1 with TRBJ2-5; 7 nucleotides agree with TRBD2. With V trimmed by 3 bases and J by 4 bases, 11 bases remained unmatched. This CDR3 comprises 15 residues. Germline V gene lookup returns CDR1 DFQATT and CDR2 SNEGSKA (reference sequence).

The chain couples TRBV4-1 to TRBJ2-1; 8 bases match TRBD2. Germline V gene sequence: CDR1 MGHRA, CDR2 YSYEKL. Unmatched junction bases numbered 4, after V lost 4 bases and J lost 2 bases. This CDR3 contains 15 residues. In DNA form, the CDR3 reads TGCGCCAGCAGCCCTATAGCGGGACCCTACAATGAGCAGTTCTTC. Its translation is CASSPIAGPYNEQFF.

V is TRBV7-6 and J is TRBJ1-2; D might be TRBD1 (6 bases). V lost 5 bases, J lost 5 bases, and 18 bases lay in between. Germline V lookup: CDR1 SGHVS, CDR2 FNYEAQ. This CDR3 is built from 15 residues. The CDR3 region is CASSPEGGGGYGYTF. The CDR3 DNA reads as TGTGCCAGCAGCCCCGAAGGGGGGGGGGGATATGGCTACACCTTC.

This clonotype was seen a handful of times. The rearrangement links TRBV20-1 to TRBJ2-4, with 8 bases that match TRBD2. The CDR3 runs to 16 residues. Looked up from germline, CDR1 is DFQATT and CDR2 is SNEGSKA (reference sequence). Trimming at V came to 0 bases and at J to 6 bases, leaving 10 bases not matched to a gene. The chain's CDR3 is CSARDPPGGERNIQYF. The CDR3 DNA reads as TGCAGTGCTAGAGACCCCCCCGGGGGGGAGAGAAACATTCAGTACTTC.

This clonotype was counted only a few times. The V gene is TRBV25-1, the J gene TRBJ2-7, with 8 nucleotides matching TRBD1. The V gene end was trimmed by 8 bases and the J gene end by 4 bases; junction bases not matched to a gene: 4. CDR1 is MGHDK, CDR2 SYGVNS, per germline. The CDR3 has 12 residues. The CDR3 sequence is CASGQGFYEQYF. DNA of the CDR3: TGTGCCAGCGGACAGGGCTTTTACGAGCAGTACTTC.

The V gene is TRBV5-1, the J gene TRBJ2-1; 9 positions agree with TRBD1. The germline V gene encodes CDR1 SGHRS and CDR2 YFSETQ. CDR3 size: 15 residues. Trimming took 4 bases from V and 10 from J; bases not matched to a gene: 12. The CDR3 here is CASSPVPGQGMEQFF. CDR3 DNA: TGCGCCAGCAGCCCCGTCCCGGGACAGGGTATGGAGCAGTTCTTC.

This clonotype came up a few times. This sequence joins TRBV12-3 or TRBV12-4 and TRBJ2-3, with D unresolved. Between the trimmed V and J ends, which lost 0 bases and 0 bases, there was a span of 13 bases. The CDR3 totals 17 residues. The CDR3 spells CASSLALAGPSTDTQYF. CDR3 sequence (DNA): TGTGCCAGCAGTTTAGCGCTGGCTGGCCCTAGCACAGATACGCAGTATTTT.

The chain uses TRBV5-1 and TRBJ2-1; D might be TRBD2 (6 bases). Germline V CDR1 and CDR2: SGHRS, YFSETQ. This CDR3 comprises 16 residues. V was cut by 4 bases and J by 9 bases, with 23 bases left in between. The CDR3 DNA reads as TGCGCCAGCAGCCTTGTACCCTCTCAAAAGGGAGGTGAGCAGTTCTTC. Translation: CASSLVPSQKGGEQFF.

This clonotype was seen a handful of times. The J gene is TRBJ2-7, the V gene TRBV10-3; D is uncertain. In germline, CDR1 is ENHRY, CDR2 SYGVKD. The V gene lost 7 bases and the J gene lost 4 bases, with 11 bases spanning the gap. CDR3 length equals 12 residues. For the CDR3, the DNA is TGTGCCATCAAACCTGACGGATACGAGCAGTACTTC. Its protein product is CAIKPDGYEQYF.

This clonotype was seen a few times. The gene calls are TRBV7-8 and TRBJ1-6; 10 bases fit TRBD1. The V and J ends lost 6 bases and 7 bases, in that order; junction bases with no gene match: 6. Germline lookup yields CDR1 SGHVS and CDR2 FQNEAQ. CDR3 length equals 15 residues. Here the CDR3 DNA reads TGTGCCAGCAGGGACCCGGGACAGGGGAATTCACCCCTCCACTTT. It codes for CASRDPGQGNSPLHF. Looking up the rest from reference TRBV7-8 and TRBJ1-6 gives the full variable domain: GAGVSQSPRYKVAKRGQDVALRCDPISGHVSLFWYQQALGQGPEFLTYFQNEAQLDKSGLPSDRFFAERPEGSVSTLKIQRTQQEDSAVYLCASRDPGQGNSPLHFGNGTRLTVT.

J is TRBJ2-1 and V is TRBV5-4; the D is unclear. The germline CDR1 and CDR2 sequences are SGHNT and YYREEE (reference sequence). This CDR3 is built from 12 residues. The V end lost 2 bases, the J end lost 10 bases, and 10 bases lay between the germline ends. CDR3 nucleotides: TGTGCCAGCAGCTTCGGGTCCGGCGAGCAGTTCTTC. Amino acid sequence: CASSFGSGEQFF.

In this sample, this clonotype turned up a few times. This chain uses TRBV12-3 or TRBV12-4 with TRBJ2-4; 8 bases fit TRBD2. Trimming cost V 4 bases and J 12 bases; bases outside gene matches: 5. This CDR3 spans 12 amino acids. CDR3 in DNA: TGTGCCAGCAGTTCAGCCGGGACTAGTCAGTACTTC. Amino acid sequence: CASSSAGTSQYF.

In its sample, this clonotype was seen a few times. This chain's CDR3 is CASSLFGIETQYF. The CDR3 DNA sequence: TGTGCCAGCAGCTTGTTTGGCATCGAGACCCAGTACTTC. This chain connects TRBV7-9 to TRBJ2-5; no reliable D call. Per the germline V gene, CDR1 is SEHNR and CDR2 is FQNEAQ (reference sequence). Trimming shortened V by 3 bases and J by 5 bases, and 10 bases separated the two germline ends. The length of the CDR3 is 13 residues.

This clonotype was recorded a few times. CDR3 loop: CSASHGDLLYEQYF. DNA of the CDR3: TGCAGTGCTAGCCACGGAGACCTGCTCTACGAGCAGTACTTC. The V call is TRBV20-1, the J call TRBJ2-7; D gene ambiguous. Trimming stripped 3 bases from V and 3 bases from J, with 15 bases between. Germline CDR1 and CDR2: DFQATT and SNEGSKA (reference sequence). CDR3 length: 14 residues.

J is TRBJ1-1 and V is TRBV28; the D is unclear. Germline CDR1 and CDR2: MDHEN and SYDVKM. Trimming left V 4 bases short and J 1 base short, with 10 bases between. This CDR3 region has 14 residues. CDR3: CASSSPPWNTEAFF. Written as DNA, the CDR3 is TGTGCCAGCAGTTCTCCCCCTTGGAACACTGAAGCTTTCTTT.

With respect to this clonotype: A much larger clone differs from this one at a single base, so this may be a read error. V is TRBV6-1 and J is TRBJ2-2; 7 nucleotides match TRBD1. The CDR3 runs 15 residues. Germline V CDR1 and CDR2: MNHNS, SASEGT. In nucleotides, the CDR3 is TGTGCCAGCAGCTCCGACAGGGTGAACACCGTGGAGCTGTTTTTT. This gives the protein CASSSDRVNTVELFF.